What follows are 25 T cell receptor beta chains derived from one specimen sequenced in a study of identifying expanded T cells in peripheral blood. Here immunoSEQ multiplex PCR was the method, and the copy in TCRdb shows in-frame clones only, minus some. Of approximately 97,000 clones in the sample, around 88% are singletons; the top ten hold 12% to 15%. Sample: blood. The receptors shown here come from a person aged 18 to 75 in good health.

The CDR3 sequence: CASSLGSRENTEAFF. The CDR3 DNA follows: TGTGCCAGCAGCTTAGGTTCCCGGGAGAACACTGAAGCTTTCTTT. This sequence joins TRBV7-6 and TRBJ1-1; D remains unclear. The CDR3 length is 15 residues. V lost 1 base and J 1 base, leaving 10 bases between the germline ends. Germline CDR1 SGHVS, CDR2 FNYEAQ.

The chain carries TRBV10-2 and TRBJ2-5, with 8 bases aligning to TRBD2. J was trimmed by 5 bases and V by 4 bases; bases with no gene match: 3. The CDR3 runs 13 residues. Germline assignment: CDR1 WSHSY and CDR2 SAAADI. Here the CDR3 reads CASSGLARETQYF. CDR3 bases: TGCGCCAGCAGTGGACTAGCGCGGGAGACCCAGTACTTC.

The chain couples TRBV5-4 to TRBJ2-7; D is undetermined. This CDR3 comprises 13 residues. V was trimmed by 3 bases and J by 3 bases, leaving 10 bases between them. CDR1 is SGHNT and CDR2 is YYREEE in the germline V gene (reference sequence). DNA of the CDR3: TGTGCCAGCAGCTGGAAGGCCAGCTACGAGCAGTACTTC. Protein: CASSWKASYEQYF.

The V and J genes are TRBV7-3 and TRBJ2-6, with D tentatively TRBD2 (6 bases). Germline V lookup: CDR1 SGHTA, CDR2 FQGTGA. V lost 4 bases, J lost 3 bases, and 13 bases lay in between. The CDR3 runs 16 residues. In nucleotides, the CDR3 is TGTGCCAGCAGCTCGCCGGGAGCTCGTGGGGCCAACGTCCTGACTTTC. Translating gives CASSSPGARGANVLTF.

Here the CDR3 reads CASSESRVTEAFF. The CDR3 nucleotides read TGCGCCAGCAGTGAGTCGAGGGTCACTGAAGCTTTCTTT. The chain links TRBV10-1 to TRBJ1-1; D remains ambiguous. CDR1 WNHNN and CDR2 SYGVQD come from the germline V gene (reference sequence). CDR3 length equals 13 residues. V was shortened by 0 bases and J by 4 bases, with 6 bases between the two germline ends.

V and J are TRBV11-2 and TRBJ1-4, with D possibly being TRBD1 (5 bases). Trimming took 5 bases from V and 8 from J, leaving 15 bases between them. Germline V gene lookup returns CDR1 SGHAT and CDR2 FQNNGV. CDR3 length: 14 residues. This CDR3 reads CASSQAQGREKLFF. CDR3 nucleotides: TGTGCCAGCAGCCAGGCTCAGGGCAGAGAAAAACTGTTTTTT. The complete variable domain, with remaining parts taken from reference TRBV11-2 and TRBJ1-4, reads EAGVAQSPRYKIIEKRQSVAFWCNPISGHATLYWYQQILGQGPKLLIQFQNNGVVDDSQLPKDRFSAERLKGVDSTLKIQPAKLEDSAVYLCASSQAQGREKLFFGSGTQLSVL.

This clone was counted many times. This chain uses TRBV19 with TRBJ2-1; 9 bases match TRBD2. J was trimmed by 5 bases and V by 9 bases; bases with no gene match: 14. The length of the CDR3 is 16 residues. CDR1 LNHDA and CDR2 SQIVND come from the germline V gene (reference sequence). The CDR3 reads CASSLAGASFNNEQFF. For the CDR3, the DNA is TGTGCCAGCTCCTTAGCGGGGGCCTCATTTAACAATGAGCAGTTCTTC.

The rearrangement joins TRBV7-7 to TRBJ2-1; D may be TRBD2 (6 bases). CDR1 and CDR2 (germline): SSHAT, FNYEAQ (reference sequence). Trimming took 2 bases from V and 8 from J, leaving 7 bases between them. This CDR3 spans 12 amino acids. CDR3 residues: CASSLTGDEQFF. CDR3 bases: TGTGCCAGCAGCTTAACGGGGGATGAGCAGTTCTTC.

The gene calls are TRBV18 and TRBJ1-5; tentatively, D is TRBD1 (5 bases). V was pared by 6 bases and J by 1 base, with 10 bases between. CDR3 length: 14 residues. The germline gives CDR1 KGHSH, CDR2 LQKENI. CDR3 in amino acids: CASSTGASNQPQHF. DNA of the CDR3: TGTGCCAGCTCCACAGGAGCAAGCAATCAGCCCCAGCATTTT.

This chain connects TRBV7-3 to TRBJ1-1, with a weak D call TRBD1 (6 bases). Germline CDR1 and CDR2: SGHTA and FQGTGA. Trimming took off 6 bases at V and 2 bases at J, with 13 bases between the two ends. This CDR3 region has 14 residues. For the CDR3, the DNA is TGTGCCAGCAGTCGTGGGGGCGGCAACACTGAAGCTTTCTTT. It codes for CASSRGGGNTEAFF.

CDR3 sequence (DNA): TGCGCCAGCAGCTTGGGCGTTGGCTCTGGAAACACCATATATTTT. This codes for CASSLGVGSGNTIYF. The V gene is TRBV5-1, the J gene TRBJ1-3; no firm D call. This CDR3 comprises 15 residues. Trimming took off 0 bases at V and 0 bases at J, with 7 bases between the two ends. Germline V gene lookup returns CDR1 SGHRS and CDR2 YFSETQ.

This CDR3 reads CASSEIRPSRTGANVLTF. DNA of the CDR3: TGTGCCAGCAGCGAAATTAGGCCTTCTAGAACGGGGGCCAACGTCCTGACTTTC. The chain links TRBV21-1 to TRBJ2-6; the table's D gene call, TRBD2, was not cross checked with the DNA. TRBV21-1 is a known pseudogene. The CDR3 runs 18 residues.

CDR3 protein: CASSAALVGGPQHF. CDR3 nucleotide sequence: TGTGCCAGTAGTGCCGCCCTAGTTGGCGGGCCCCAGCATTTT. V is TRBV19 and J is TRBJ1-5; D remains unclear. The germline V and J ends were trimmed by 5 bases and 9 bases, with 17 bases remaining between them. This CDR3 contains 14 residues. The germline CDR1 and CDR2 sequences are LNHDA and SQIVND (reference sequence). The full variable domain, completed using reference TRBV19 and TRBJ1-5, is DGGITQSPKYLFRKEGQNVTLSCEQNLNHDAMYWYRQDPGQGLRLIYYSQIVNDFQKGDIAEGYSVSREKKESFPLTVTSAQKNPTAFYLCASSAALVGGPQHFGDGTRLSIL.

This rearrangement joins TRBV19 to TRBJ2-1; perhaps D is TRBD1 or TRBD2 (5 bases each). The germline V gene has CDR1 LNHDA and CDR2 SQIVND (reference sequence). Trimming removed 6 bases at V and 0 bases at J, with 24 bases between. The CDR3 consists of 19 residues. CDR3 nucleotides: TGTGCCAGTAGAGCCCGTAGTAGTGGACACGCGGGCTCCTACAATGAGCAGTTCTTC. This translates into CASRARSSGHAGSYNEQFF.

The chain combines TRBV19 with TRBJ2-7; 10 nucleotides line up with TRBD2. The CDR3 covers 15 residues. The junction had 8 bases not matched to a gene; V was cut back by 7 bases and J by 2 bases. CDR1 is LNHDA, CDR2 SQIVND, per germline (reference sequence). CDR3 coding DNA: TGTGCCAGTACCTTTAGCGGGGGGCTCCCCTACGAGCAGTACTTC. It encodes CASTFSGGLPYEQYF.

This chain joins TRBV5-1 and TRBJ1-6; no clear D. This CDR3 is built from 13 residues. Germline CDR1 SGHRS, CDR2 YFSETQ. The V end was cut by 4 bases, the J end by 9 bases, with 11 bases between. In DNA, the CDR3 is TGCGCCAGCAGCCAAAAGATTGCTTCACCCCTCCACTTT. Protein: CASSQKIASPLHF.

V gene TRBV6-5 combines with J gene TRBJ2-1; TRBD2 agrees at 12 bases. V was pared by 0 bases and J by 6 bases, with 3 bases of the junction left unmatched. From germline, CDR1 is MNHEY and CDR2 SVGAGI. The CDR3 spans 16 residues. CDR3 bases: TGTGCCAGCAGTTACTCAAAGACTAGCGGGGGCAATGAGCAGTTCTTC. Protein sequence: CASSYSKTSGGNEQFF.

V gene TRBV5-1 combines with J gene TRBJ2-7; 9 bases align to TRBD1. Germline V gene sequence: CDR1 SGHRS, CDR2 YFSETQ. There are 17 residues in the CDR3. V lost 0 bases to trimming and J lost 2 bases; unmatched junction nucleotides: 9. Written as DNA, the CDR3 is TGCGCCAGCAGCTTGGCCTCTGGGACAGGGTTCACCTACGAGCAGTACTTC. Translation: CASSLASGTGFTYEQYF.

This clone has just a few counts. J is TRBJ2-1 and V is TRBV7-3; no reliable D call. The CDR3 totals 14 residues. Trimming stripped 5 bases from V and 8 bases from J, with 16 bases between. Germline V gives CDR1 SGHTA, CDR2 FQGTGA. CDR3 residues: CASSPMSPADEQFF. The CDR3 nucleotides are TGTGCCAGCAGCCCGATGAGCCCCGCGGATGAGCAGTTCTTC.

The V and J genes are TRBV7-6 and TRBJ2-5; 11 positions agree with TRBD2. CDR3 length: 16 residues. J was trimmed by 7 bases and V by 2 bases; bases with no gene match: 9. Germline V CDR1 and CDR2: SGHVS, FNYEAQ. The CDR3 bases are TGTGCCAGCAGCTTATTGACTAGCGGGGACGGTGGGACCCAGTACTTC. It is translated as CASSLLTSGDGGTQYF.

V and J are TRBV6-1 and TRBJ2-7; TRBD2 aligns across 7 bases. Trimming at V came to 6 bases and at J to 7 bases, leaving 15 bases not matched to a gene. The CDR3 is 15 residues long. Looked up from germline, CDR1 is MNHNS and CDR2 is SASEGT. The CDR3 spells CASRTPDAGAGEQYF. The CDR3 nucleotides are TGTGCCAGCAGGACACCGGACGCGGGAGCGGGAGAGCAGTACTTC.

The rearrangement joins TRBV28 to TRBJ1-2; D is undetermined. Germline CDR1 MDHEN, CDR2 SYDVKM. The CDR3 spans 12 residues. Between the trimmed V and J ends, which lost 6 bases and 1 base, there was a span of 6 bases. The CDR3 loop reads CASRTNNYGYTF. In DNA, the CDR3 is TGTGCCAGCAGGACCAATAACTATGGCTACACCTTC.

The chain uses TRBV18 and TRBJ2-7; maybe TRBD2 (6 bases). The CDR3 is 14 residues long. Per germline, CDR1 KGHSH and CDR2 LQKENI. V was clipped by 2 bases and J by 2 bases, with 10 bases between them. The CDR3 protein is CASSPGVAAYEQYF. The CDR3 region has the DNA TGTGCCAGCTCACCAGGAGTAGCGGCCTACGAGCAGTACTTC.

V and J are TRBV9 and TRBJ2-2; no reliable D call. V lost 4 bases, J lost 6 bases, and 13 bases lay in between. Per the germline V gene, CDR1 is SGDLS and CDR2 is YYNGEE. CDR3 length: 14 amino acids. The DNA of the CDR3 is TGTGCCAGCAGCTCTCGGTTGGACGCCGGGGAGCTGTTTTTT. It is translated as CASSSRLDAGELFF.

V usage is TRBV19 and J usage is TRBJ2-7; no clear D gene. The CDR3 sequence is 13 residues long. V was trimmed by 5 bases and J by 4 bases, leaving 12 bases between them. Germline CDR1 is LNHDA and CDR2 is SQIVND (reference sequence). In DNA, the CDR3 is TGTGCCAGTAGTCCCCGAGAAGGGTACGAGCAGTACTTC. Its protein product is CASSPREGYEQYF.